The entry that follows covers one T cell receptor (beta chain) sequence. Antigen unknown. With around 490 ng total RNA as template and a constant-region primer, TCR beta cDNA was made. What produced the TCR beta libraries was three nested multiplex PCR rounds using slightly modified ARM-PCR. Use of TRBV1-TRBV30 forward primers with a C-beta reverse primer characterized the first two PCR rounds, which lasted 10 cycles each. Each CDR3 protein is one row after TCRdb ran MiXCR on the multiplex PCR reads. Of more than 70,000 distinct CDR3 sequences listed, roughly two thirds are singletons. Germline V gives CDR1 MNHEY, CDR2 SVGAGI. V lost 5 bases, J lost 8 bases, and 22 bases lay in between. The length of the CDR3 is 16 residues. This entry comes from a study of tumor-infiltrating lymphocytes in primary liver carcinoma. For the study at large: Patients were men and women aged 30 to 69 years.

General study points: A significantly higher top-250-clone fraction was found in tumors than in blood (p = 0.039). Pairs of tumor regions overlapped more than tumor-adjacent and tumor-blood pairs did.

For each extraction, RNA and DNA were obtained together from approximately 20-30 mg of unsorted bulk tissue. Donors underwent surgery for histopathologically diagnosed primary liver carcinoma. V and J are TRBV6-5 and TRBJ2-1; possible D gene TRBD2, 6 bases. Sequenced: tumor-adjacent normal liver tissue. The clonotype originates from a man in his forties with primary liver carcinoma and hepatitis B virus infection. The CDR3 region is CASSPILAGRPDEQFF. CDR3 DNA: TGTGCCAGCAGTCCTATCCTGGCGGGACGCCCTGATGAGCAGTTCTTC.